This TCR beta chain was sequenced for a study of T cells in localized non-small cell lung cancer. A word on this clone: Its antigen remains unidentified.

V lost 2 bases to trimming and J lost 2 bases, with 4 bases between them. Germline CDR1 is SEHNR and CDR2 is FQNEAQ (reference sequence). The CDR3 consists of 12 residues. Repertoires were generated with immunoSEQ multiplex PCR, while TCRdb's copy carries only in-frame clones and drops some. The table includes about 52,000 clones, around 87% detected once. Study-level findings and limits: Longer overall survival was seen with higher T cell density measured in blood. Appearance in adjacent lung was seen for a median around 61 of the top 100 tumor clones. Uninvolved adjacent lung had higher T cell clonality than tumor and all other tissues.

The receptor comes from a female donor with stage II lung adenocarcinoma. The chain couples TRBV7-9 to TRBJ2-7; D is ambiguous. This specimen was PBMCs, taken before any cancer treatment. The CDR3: CASSLLTYEQYF. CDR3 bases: TGTGCCAGCAGCTTATTGACCTACGAGCAGTACTTC.